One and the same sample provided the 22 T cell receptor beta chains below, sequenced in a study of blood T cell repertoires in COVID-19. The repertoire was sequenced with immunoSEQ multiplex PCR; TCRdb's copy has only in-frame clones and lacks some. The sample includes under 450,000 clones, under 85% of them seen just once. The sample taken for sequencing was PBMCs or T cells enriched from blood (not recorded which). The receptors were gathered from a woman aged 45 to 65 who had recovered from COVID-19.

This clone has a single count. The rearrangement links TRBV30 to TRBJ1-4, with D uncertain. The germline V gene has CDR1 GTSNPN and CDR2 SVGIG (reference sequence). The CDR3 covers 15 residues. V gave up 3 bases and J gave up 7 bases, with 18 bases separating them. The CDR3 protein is CAWSDDRGLGEKLFF. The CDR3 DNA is TGTGCCTGGAGCGACGATAGAGGGCTAGGTGAAAAACTGTTTTTT.

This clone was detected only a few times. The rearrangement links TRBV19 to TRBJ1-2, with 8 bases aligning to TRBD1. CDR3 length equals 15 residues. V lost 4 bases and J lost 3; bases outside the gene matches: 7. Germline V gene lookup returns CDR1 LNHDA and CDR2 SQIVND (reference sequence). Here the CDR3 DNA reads TGTGCCAGTAGTAGCCGGGACAGGTCTTACTATGGCTACACCTTC. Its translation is CASSSRDRSYYGYTF.

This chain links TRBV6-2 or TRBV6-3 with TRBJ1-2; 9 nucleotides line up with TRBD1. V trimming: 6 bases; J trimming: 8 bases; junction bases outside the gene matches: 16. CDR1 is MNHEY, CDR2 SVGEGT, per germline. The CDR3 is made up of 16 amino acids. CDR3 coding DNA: TGTGCCAGCAGCTCCAAACAGGGGGCGACCTCTCCCGGCTACACCTTC. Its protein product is CASSSKQGATSPGYTF.

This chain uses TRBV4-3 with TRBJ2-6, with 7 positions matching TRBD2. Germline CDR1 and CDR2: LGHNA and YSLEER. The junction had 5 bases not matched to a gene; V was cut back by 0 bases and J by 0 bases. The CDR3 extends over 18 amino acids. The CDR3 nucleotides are TGCGCCAGCAGCCAAGATCCCCCGGGGGGCTCTGGGGCCAACGTCCTGACTTTC. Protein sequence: CASSQDPPGGSGANVLTF.

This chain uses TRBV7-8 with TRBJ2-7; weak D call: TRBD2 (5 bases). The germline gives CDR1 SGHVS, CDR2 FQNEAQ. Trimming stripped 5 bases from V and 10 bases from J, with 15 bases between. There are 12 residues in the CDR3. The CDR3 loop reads CASSLLGSPQYF. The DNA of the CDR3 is TGTGCCAGCAGCCTCCTTGGGAGTCCTCAGTACTTC.

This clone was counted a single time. The CDR3 spells CASSTQGAGETQYF. The CDR3 nucleotides read TGTGCCAGCAGCACACAGGGGGCAGGAGAGACCCAGTACTTC. The chain carries TRBV14 and TRBJ2-5; 9 bases match TRBD1. CDR1 and CDR2 from the germline V gene are SGHDN and FVKESK. This CDR3 has 14 residues. After removal of 5 bases from V and 4 bases from J, the junction contained 5 bases not matched to a gene.

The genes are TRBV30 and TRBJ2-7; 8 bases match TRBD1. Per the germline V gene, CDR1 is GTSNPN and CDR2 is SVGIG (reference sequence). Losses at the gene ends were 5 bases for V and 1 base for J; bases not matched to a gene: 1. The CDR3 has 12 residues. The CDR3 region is CAWDRGSYEQYF. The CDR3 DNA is TGTGCCTGGGACAGGGGATCCTACGAGCAGTACTTC.

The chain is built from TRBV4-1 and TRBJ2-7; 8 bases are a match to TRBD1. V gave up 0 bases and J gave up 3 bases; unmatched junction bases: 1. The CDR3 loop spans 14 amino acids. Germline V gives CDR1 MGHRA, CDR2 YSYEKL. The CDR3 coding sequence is TGCGCCAGCAGCCAAGAAGGACAGGGCTACGAGCAGTACTTC. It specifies CASSQEGQGYEQYF.

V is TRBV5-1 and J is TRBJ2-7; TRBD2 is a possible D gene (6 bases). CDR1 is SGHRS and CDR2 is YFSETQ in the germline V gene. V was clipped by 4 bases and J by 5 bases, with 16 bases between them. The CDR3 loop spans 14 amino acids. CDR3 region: CASSLTPRGNEQYF. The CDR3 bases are TGCGCCAGCAGCCTGACCCCCCGGGGGAACGAGCAGTACTTC. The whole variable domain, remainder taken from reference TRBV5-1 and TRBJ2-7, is KAGVTQTPRYLIKTRGQQVTLSCSPISGHRSVSWYQQTPGQGLQFLFEYFSETQRNKGNFPGRFSGRQFSNSRSEMNVSTLELGDSALYLCASSLTPRGNEQYFGPGTRLTVT.

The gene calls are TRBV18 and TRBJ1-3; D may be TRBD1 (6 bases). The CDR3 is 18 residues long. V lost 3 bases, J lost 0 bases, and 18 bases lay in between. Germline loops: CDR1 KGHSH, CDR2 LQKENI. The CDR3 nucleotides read TGTGCCAGCTCACCGCCCGGACAGAAGATTTACTCTGGAAACACCATATATTTT. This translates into CASSPPGQKIYSGNTIYF.

CDR3 sequence (DNA): TGTGCCAGCTCACCACAGAGTGCGAACACTGAAGCTTTCTTT. Its translation: CASSPQSANTEAFF. The J gene is TRBJ1-1, the V gene TRBV18; unclear D gene. V lost 1 base and J 1 base, leaving 7 bases between the germline ends. CDR1 is KGHSH, CDR2 LQKENI, per germline. The CDR3 is 14 amino acids.

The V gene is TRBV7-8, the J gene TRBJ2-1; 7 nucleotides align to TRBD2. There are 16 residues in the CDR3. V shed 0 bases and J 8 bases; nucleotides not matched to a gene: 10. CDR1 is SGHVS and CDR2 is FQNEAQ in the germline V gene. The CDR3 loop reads CASSLALTGGGDEQFF. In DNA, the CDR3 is TGTGCCAGCAGCTTAGCGCTAACCGGGGGAGGGGATGAGCAGTTCTTC.

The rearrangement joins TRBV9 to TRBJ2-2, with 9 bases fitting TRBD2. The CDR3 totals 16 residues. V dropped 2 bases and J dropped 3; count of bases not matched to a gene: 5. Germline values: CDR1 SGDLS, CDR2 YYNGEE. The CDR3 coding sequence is TGTGCCAGCAGCGTTAGCGGGAGAGTCTACACCGGGGAGCTGTTTTTT. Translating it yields CASSVSGRVYTGELFF.

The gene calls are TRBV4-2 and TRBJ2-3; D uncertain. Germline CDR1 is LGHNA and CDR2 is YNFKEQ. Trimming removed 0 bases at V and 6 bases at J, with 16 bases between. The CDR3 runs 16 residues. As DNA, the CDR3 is TGTGCCAGCAGCCAAGATTTTGGCCACGCACCCGATACGCAGTATTTT. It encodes CASSQDFGHAPDTQYF.

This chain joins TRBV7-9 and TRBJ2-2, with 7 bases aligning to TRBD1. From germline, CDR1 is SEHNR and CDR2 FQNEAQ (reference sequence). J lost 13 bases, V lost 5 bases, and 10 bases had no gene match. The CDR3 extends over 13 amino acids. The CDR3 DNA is TGTGCCAGCAGCAGCACCTTCCGGGACAGGCTGTTTTTT. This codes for CASSSTFRDRLFF.

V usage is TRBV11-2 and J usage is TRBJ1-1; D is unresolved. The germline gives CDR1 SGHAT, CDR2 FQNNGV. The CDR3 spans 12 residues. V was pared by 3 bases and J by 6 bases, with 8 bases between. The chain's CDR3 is CASSLIRAEAFF. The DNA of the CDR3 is TGTGCCAGCAGCTTGATACGGGCTGAAGCTTTCTTT.

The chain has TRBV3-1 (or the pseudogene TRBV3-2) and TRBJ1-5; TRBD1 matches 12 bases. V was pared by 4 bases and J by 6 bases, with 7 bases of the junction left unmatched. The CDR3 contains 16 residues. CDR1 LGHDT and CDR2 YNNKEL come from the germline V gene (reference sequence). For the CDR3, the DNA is TGTGCCAGCAGCCTAGGGACAGGGGGCTTGGGTCAGCCCCAGCATTTT. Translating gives CASSLGTGGLGQPQHF.

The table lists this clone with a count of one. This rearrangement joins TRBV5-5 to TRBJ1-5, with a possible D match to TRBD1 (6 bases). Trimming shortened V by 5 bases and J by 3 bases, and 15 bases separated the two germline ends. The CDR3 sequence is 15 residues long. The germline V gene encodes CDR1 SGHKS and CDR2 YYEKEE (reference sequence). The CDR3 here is CASRQIAGDNQPQHF. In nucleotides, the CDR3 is TGTGCCAGCAGACAAATCGCAGGGGACAATCAGCCCCAGCATTTT. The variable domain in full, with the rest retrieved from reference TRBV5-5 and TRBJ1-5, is DAGVTQSPTHLIKTRGQQVTLRCSPISGHKSVSWYQQVLGQGPQFIFQYYEKEERGRGNFPDRFSARQFPNYSSELNVNALLLGDSALYLCASRQIAGDNQPQHFGDGTRLSIL.

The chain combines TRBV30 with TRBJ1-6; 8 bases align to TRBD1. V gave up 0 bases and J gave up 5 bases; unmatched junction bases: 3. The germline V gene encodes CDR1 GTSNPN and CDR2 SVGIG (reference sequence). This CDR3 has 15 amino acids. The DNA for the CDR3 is TGTGCCTGGAGTGTACGGACAGGGAATAATTCACCCCTCCACTTT. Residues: CAWSVRTGNNSPLHF.

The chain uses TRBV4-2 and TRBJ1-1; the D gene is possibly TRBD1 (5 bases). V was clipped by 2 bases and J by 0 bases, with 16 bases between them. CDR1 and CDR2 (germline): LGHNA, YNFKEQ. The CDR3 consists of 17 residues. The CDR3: CASSQRWDFSLNTEAFF. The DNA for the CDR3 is TGTGCCAGCAGCCAACGATGGGACTTCTCCTTGAACACTGAAGCTTTCTTT.

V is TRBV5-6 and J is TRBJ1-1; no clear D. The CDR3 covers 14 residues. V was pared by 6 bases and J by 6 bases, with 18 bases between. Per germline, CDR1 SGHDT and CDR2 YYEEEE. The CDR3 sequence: CASTHPAGIPEAFF. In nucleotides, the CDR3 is TGTGCCAGCACCCACCCGGCGGGGATACCTGAAGCTTTCTTT.

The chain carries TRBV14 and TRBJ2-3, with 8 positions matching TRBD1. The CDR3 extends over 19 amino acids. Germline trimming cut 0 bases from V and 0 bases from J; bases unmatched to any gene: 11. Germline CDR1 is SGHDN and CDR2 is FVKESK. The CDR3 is CASSQEVAGGVSSTDTQYF. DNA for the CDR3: TGTGCCAGCAGCCAAGAGGTGGCAGGGGGCGTTTCGAGCACAGATACGCAGTATTTT.